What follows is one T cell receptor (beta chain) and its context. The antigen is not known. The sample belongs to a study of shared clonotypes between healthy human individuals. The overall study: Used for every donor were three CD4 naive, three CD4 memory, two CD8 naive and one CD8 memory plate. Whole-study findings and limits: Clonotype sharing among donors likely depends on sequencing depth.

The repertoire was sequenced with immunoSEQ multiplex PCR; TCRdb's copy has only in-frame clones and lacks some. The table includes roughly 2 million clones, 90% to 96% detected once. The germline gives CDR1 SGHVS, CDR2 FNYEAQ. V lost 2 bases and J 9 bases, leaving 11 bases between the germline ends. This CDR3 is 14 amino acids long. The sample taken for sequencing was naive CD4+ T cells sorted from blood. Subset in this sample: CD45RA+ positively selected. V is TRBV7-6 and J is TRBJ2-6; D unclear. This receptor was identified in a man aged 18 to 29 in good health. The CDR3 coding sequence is TGTGCCAGCAGCTTATCCCCTGTCCTCAACGTCCTGACTTTC. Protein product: CASSLSPVLNVLTF.